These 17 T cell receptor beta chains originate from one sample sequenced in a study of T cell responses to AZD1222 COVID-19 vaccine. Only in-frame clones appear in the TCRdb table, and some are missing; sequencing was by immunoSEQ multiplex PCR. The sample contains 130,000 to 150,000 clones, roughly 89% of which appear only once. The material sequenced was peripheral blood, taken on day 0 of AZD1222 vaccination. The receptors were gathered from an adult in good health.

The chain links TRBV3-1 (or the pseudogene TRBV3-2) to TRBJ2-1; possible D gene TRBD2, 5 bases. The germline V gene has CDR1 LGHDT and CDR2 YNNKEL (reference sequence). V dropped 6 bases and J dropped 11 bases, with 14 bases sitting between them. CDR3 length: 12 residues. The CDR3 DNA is TGTGCCAGCAGACAATCTTCGGGGAAGCAGTTCTTC. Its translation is CASRQSSGKQFF.

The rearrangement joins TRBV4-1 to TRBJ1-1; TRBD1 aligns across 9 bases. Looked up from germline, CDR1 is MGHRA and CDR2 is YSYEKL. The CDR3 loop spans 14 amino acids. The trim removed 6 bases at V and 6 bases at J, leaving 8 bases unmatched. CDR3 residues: CASRPGTGLPEAFF. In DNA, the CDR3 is TGCGCCAGCAGACCCGGGACAGGGTTACCTGAAGCTTTCTTT.

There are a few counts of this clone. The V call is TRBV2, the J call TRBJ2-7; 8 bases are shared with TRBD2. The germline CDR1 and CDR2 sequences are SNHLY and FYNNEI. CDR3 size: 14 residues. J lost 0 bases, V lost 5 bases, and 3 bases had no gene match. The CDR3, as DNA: TGTGCCAGCAGTCCCGGGACTAGCTCCTACGAGCAGTACTTC. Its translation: CASSPGTSSYEQYF. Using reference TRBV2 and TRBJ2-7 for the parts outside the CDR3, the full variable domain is EPEVTQTPSHQVTQMGQEVILRCVPISNHLYFYWYRQILGQKVEFLVSFYNNEISEKSEIFDDQFSVERPDGSNFTLKIRSTKLEDSAMYFCASSPGTSSYEQYFGPGTRLTVT.

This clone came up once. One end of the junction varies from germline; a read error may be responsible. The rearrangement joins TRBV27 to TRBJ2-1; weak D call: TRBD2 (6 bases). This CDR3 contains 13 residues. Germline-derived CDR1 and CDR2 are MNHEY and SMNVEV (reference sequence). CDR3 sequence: CASSPGAAGWEIF. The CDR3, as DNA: TGTGCCAGCAGTCCCGGGGCGGCGGGATGGGAGATCTTC.

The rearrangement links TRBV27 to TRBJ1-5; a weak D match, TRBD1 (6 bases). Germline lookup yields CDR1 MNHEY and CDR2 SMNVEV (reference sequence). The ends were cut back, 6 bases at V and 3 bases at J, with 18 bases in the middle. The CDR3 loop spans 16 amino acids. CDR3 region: CASSRLSRGANQPQHF. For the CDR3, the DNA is TGTGCCAGCAGCCGGCTTTCCAGGGGAGCCAATCAGCCCCAGCATTTT.

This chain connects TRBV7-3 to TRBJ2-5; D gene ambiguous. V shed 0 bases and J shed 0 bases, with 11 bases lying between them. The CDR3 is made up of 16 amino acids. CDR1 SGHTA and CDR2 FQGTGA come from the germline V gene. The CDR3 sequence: CASSLTGSGYQETQYF. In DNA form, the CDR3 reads TGTGCCAGCAGCTTAACAGGATCCGGGTACCAAGAGACCCAGTACTTC.

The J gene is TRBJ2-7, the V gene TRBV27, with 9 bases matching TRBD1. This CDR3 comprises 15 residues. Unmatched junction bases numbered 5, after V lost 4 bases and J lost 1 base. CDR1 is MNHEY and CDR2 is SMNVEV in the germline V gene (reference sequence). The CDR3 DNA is TGTGCCAGCAGTTCATCCGGGACAGGGTCCTACGAGCAGTACTTC. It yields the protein CASSSSGTGSYEQYF.

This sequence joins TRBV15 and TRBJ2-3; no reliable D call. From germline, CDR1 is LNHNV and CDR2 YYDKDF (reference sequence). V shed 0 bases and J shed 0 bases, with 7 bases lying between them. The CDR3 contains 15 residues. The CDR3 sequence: CATSRDLPSTDTQYF. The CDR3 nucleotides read TGTGCCACCAGCAGAGATCTACCTAGCACAGATACGCAGTATTTT.

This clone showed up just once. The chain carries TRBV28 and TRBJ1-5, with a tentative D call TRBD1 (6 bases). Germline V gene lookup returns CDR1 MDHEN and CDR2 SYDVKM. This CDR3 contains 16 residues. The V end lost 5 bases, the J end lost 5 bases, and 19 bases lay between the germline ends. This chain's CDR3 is CASSSPEGRGDQPQHF. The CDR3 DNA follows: TGTGCCAGCAGTAGTCCGGAGGGAAGGGGGGATCAGCCCCAGCATTTT.

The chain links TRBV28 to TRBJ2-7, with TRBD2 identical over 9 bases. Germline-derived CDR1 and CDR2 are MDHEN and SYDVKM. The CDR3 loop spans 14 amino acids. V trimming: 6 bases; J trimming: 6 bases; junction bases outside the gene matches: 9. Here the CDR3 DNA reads TGTGCCAGCAGAAGGCGGGAGGGCCGGGTCGAGCAGTACTTC. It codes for CASRRREGRVEQYF. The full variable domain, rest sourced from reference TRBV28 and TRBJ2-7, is DVKVTQSSRYLVKRTGEKVFLECVQDMDHENMFWYRQDPGLGLRLIYFSYDVKMKEKGDIPEGYSVSREKKERFSLILESASTNQTSMYLCASRRREGRVEQYFGPGTRLTVT.

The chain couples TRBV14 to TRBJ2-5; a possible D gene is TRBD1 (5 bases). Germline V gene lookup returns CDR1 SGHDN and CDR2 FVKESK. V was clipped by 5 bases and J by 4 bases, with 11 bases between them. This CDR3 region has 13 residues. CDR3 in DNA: TGTGCCAGCAGCTTCAGGGTACGAGAGACCCAGTACTTC. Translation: CASSFRVRETQYF.

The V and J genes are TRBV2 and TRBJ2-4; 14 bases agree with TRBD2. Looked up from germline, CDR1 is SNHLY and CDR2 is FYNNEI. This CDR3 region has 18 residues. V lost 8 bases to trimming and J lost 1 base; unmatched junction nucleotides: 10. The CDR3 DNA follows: TGTGCCAGCCGGGGACTAGCGGGAGTTGGGGGGGCCAAAAACATTCAGTACTTC. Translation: CASRGLAGVGGAKNIQYF. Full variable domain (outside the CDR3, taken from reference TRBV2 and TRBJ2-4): EPEVTQTPSHQVTQMGQEVILRCVPISNHLYFYWYRQILGQKVEFLVSFYNNEISEKSEIFDDQFSVERPDGSNFTLKIRSTKLEDSAMYFCASRGLAGVGGAKNIQYFGAGTRLSVL.

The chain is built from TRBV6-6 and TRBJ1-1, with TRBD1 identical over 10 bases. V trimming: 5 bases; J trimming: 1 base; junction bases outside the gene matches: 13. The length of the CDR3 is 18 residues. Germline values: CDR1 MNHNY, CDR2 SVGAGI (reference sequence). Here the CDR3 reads CASSLNRRTGGENTEAFF. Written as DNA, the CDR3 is TGTGCCAGCAGTCTCAACCGCCGGACAGGGGGGGAGAACACTGAAGCTTTCTTT.

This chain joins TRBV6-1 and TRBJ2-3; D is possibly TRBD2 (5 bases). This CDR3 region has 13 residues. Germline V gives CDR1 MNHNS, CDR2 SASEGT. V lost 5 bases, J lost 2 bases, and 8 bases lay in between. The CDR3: CASSYRDTDTQYF. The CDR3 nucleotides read TGTGCCAGCAGTTATCGGGACACAGATACGCAGTATTTT.

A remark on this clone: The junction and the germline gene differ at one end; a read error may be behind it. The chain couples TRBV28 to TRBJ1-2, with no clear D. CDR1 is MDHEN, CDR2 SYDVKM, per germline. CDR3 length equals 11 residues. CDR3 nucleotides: TGTGCCAGCAGCATACGATACGCGAGATTTTTC. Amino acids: CASSIRYARFF.

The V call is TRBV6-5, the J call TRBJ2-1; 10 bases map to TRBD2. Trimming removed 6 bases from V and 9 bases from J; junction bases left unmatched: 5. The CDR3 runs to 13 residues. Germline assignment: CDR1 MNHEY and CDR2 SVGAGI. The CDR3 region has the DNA TGTGCCAGCAGGGGACTAGCGAAGGCTGAGCAGTTCTTC. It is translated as CASRGLAKAEQFF.

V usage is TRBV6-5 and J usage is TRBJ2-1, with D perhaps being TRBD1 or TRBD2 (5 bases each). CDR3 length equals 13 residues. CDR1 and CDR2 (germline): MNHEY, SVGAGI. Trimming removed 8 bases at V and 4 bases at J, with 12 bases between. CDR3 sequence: CASARDHYNEQFF. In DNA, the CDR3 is TGTGCCAGCGCCCGGGACCATTACAATGAGCAGTTCTTC.